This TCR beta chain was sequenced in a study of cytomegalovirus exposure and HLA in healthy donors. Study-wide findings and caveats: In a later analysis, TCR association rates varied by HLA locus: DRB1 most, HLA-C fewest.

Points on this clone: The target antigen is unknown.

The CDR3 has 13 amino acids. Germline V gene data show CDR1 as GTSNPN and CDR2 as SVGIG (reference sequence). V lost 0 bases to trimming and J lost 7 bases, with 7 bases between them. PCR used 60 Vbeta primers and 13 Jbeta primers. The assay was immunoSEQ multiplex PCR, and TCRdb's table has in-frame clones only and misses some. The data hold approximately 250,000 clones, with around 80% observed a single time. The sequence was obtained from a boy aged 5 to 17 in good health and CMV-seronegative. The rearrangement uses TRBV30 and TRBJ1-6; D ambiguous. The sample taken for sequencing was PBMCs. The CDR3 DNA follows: TGTGCCTGGAGTGTGCGGATCAATTCACCCCTCCACTTT. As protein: CAWSVRINSPLHF.